What follows describes a single T cell receptor beta chain. The antigen is unknown. The sample is drawn from a study of shared clonotypes between healthy human individuals. The study, taken as a whole, reports: Only blood samples were collected, and tissue repertoires likely differ. A reduction in generation probabilities was seen for non-shared clonotypes relative to those shared by all four donors. It was expected that sequencing depth would affect clonotype sharing among donors.

Naive CD8 cells, CD45RO-negative and positively selected for CCR7, excluded terminally differentiated effector memory CD45RA+ cells. Investigators spread the genomic DNA of each subset evenly over several immunoSEQ plates. Clones were sequenced by immunoSEQ multiplex PCR, and TCRdb holds only the in-frame ones, with some missing. The sample includes more than 2 million clones, roughly 95% of them seen just once. Material for sequencing was naive CD8+ T cells from PBMCs. This TCR was sampled from a man aged 18 to 30 in good health. Some clones in this sample may be carry-over from other donors' samples.

The CDR3 DNA sequence: TGTGCCACCAGCGAAGAAGGGTCCTACAATGAGCAGTTCTTC. Its protein product is CATSEEGSYNEQFF. The V gene is TRBV15, the J gene TRBJ2-1; D not resolved. Germline V CDR1 and CDR2: LNHNV, YYDKDF (reference sequence). The CDR3 runs 14 residues. V lost 5 bases and J 1 base, leaving 9 bases between the germline ends.